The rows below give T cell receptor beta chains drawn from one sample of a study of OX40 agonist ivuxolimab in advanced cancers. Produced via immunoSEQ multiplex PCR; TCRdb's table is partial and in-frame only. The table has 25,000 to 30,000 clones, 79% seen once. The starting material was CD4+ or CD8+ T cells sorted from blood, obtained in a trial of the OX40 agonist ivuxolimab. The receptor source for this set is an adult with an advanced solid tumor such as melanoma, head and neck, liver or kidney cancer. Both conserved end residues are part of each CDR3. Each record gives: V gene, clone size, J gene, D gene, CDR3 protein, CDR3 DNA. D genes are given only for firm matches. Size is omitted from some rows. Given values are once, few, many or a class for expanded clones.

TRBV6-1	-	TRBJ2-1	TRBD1	CASSEAIFVGTGVEDEQFF	TGTGCCAGCAGTGAAGCGATTTTTGTAGGGACAGGGGTGGAAGATGAGCAGTTCTTC
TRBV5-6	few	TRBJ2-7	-	CASSSGLKTEQYF	TGTGCCAGCAGCTCCGGACTCAAAACCGAGCAGTACTTC
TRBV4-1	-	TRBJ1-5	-	CASSPLSGYGSSNQPQHF	TGCGCCAGCAGCCCCCTTTCGGGGTATGGATCTAGCAATCAGCCCCAGCATTTT
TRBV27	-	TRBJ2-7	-	CASKKSQTPYEQYF	TGTGCCAGCAAAAAGTCACAGACACCTTACGAGCAGTACTTC
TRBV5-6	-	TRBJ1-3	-	CASSLLAGTGNTIYF	TGTGCCAGCAGCTTGTTGGCAGGGACCGGAAACACCATATATTTT
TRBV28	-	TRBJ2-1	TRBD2	CASSLLLAGGPYEQFF	TGTGCCAGCAGTTTATTACTAGCGGGAGGGCCCTATGAGCAGTTCTTC
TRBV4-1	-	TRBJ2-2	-	CASSPPPLRNTGELFF	TGCGCCAGCAGCCCCCCGCCGCTTCGAAACACCGGGGAGCTGTTTTTT
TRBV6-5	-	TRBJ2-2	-	CASSYSIAPNTGELFF	TGTGCCAGCAGTTACTCGATAGCTCCGAACACCGGGGAGCTGTTTTTT
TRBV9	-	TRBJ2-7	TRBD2	CASSAEVGGGLREQYF	TGTGCCAGCAGCGCCGAGGTTGGCGGGGGGCTTCGCGAGCAGTACTTC
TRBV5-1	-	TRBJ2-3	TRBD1	CASSSPGLGTGGLNTQYF	TGCGCCAGCAGCTCTCCAGGATTGGGGACAGGGGGATTAAATACGCAGTATTTT
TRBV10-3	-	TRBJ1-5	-	CAIAASNQPQHF	TGTGCCATCGCAGCGTCAAATCAGCCCCAGCATTTT
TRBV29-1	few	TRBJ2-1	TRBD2	CSVEGTSGSLNEQFF	TGCAGCGTTGAGGGTACTAGCGGGAGCTTGAATGAGCAGTTCTTC
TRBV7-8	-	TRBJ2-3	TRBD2	CASSFRRETSSSDTQYF	TGTGCCAGCAGCTTTCGAAGGGAGACTAGCAGTTCAGATACGCAGTATTTT
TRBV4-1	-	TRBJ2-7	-	CASSQVGLASEQYF	TGCGCCAGCAGCCAAGTGGGGCTAGCGTCGGAGCAGTACTTC
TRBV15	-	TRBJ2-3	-	CATSSRSGSENTDTQYF	TGTGCCACCAGCAGTCGGTCGGGGTCAGAGAACACAGATACGCAGTATTTT
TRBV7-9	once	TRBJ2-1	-	CASPGGDYNEQFF	TGTGCCAGCCCCGGGGGTGATTACAATGAGCAGTTCTTC
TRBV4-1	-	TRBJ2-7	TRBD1	CASSQRQGAEQYF	TGCGCCAGCAGCCAAAGACAGGGTGCCGAGCAGTACTTC
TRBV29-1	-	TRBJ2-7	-	CSVETGTRNYEQYF	TGCAGCGTTGAAACCGGGACAAGAAACTACGAGCAGTACTTC
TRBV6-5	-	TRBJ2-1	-	CASRVDVNEQFF	TGTGCCAGCAGGGTGGACGTCAATGAGCAGTTCTTC
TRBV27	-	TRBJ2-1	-	CASSSYAKGALDEQFF	TGTGCCAGCAGTTCCTACGCAAAAGGAGCATTAGATGAGCAGTTCTTC
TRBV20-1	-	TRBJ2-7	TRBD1	CSADRAYEQYF	TGCAGTGCTGACAGGGCCTACGAGCAGTACTTC
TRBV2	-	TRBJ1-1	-	CASSEGPAQTEAFF	TGTGCCAGCAGTGAAGGCCCTGCACAGACTGAAGCTTTCTTT
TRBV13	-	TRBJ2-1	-	CASSPTGDLYNEQFF	TGTGCCAGCAGCCCCACAGGGGACTTATACAATGAGCAGTTCTTC
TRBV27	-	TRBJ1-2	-	CASSWGGYGYTF	TGTGCCAGCAGCTGGGGGGGGTATGGCTACACCTTC
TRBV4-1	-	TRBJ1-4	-	CASSQDRRGEKLFF	TGCGCCAGCAGCCAAGATCGCAGGGGTGAAAAACTGTTTTTT
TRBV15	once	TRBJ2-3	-	CATSRASDTQYF	TGTGCCACCAGCAGGGCCTCAGATACGCAGTATTTT
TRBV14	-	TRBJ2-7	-	CASSRGLYEQYF	TGTGCCAGCAGCAGGGGACTGTACGAGCAGTACTTC
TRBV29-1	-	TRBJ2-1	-	CSVEGAGTGYTYNEQFF	TGCAGCGTTGAAGGGGCCGGTACAGGGTATACCTACAATGAGCAGTTCTTC
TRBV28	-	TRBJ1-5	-	CASRIPWGQYQPQHF	TGTGCCAGCAGAATTCCCTGGGGACAATATCAGCCCCAGCATTTT
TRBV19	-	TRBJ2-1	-	CASSMQGNEQFF	TGTGCCAGTAGTATGCAGGGGAATGAGCAGTTCTTC
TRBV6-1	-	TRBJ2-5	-	CASSEDYQETQYF	TGTGCCAGCAGTGAGGACTACCAAGAGACCCAGTACTTC
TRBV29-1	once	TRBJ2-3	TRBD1	CSVEAPSRDRGIDTQYF	TGCAGCGTTGAAGCCCCATCCCGGGACAGGGGAATAGATACGCAGTATTTT
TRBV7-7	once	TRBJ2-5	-	CASSFSFGETQYF	TGTGCTAGCAGCTTTTCCTTTGGAGAGACCCAGTACTTC
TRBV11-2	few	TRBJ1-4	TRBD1	CASSSSTGGDEKLFF	TGTGCCAGCAGCTCCTCGACAGGGGGCGATGAAAAACTGTTTTTT
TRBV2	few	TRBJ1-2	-	CASSDGLTPYGYTF	TGTGCCAGCAGCGATGGCCTCACCCCCTATGGCTACACCTTC
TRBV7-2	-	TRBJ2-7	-	CASSPSGDEQYF	TGTGCCAGCAGCCCCTCTGGGGACGAGCAGTACTTC
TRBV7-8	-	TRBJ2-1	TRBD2	CASSLGLAGLYNEQFF	TGTGCCAGCAGCCTGGGACTAGCGGGCCTTTACAATGAGCAGTTCTTC
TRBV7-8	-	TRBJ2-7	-	CASSLYVGDEQYF	TGTGCCAGCAGCTTATACGTGGGGGACGAGCAGTACTTC
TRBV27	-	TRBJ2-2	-	CASSLFLERLENTGELFF	TGTGCCAGCAGTTTATTTTTAGAAAGACTGGAGAACACCGGGGAGCTGTTTTTT
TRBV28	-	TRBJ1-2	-	CASSLAGPYGYTF	TGTGCCAGCAGTTTAGCGGGACCCTATGGCTACACCTTC
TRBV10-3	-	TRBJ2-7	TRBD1	CAISDTGTDSYEQYF	TGTGCCATCAGTGATACAGGGACAGACTCCTACGAGCAGTACTTC
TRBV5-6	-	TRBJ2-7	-	CASSFMAWDGSYEQYF	TGTGCCAGCAGCTTCATGGCCTGGGACGGCTCCTACGAGCAGTACTTC
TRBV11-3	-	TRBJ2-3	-	CASSLDLGIGQGTDTQYF	TGTGCCAGCAGCTTAGATCTGGGTATTGGACAAGGCACAGATACGCAGTATTTT
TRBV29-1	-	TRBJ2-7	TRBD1	CSVTGQSSYEQYF	TGCAGCGTGACGGGACAGAGCTCCTACGAGCAGTACTTC
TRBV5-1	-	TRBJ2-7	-	CASSLEFGTGYEQYF	TGCGCCAGCAGCTTGGAGTTTGGGACTGGATACGAGCAGTACTTC
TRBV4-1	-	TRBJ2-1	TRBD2	CASSQAHLAGEYNEQFF	TGCGCCAGCAGCCAAGCCCACCTAGCGGGGGAATACAATGAGCAGTTCTTC
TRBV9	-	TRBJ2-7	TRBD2	CASSSGRDRPSYEQYF	TGTGCCAGCAGCTCCGGGAGGGACCGACCTTCCTACGAGCAGTACTTC
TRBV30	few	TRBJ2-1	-	CALTDYNEQFF	TGTGCCTTGACAGATTACAATGAGCAGTTCTTC
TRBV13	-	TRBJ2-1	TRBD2	CASSLIAGVYNEQFF	TGTGCCAGCAGCTTAATAGCGGGGGTCTACAATGAGCAGTTCTTC
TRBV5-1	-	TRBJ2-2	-	CASSPLGLRNTGELFF	TGCGCCAGCAGCCCATTGGGACTCCGGAACACCGGGGAGCTGTTTTTT
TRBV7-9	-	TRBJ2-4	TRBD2	CASSWGLAGAGGDIQYF	TGTGCCAGCAGCTGGGGACTAGCGGGAGCCGGGGGAGACATTCAGTACTTC
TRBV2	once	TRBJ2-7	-	CASSEALGVGPFDEQYF	TGTGCCAGCAGTGAAGCTTTGGGGGTTGGGCCCTTCGACGAGCAGTACTTC
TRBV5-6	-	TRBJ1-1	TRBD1	CASSLDLGQGTEAFF	TGTGCCAGCAGCTTGGATCTTGGACAGGGGACTGAAGCTTTCTTT
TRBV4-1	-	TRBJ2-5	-	CASSRLQDSQETQYF	TGCGCCAGCAGCCGACTTCAGGACAGCCAAGAGACCCAGTACTTC
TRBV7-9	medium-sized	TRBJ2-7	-	CASSLRWESRTYEQYF	TGTGCCAGCAGCTTAAGGTGGGAAAGTAGGACCTACGAGCAGTACTTC